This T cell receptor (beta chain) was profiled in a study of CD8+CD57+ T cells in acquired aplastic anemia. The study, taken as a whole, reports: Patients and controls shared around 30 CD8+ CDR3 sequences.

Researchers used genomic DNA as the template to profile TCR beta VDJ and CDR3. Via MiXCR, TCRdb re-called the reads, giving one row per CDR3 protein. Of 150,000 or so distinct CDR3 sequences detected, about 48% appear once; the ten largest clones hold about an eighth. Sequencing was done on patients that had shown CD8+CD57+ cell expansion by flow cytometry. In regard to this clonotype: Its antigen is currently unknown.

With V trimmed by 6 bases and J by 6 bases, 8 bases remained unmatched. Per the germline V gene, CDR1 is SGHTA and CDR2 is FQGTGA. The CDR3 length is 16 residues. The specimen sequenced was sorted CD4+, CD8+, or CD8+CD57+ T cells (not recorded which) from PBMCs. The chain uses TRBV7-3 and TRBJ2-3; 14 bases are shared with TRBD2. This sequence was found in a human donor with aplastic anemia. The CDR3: CASRDRTSGGLDTQYF. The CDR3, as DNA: TGTGCCAGCAGGGACCGGACTAGCGGGGGGTTGGATACGCAGTATTTT.